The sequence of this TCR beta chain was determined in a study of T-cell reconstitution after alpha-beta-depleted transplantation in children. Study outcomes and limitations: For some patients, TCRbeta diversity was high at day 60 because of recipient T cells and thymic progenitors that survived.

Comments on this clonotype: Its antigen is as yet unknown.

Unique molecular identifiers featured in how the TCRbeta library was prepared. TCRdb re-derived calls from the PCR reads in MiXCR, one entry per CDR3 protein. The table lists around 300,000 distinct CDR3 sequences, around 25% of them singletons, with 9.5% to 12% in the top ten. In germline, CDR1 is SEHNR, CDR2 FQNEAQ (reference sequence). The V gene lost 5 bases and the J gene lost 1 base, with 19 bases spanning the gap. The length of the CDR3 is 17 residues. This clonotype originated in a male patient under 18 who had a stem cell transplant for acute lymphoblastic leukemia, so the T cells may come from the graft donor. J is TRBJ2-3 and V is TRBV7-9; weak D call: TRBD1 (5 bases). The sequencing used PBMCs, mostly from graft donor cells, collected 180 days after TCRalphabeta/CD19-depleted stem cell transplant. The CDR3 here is CASSPGFRSVRTDTQYF. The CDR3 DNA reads TGTGCCAGCAGCCCAGGGTTTAGGAGCGTCCGCACAGATACGCAGTATTTT.